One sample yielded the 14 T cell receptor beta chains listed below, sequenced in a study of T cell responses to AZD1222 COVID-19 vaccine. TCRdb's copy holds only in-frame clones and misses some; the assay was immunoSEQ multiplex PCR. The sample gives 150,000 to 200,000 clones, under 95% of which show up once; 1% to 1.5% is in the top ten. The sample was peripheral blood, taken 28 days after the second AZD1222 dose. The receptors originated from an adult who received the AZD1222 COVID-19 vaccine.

The CDR3 here is CASSLQGTDTQYF. DNA of the CDR3: TGTGCCAGCAGTCTACAGGGCACAGATACGCAGTATTTT. The chain recombines TRBV6-4 with TRBJ2-3; D may be TRBD1 (5 bases). With 5 bases removed from V and 1 base from J, the gap between germline ends came to 7 bases. The CDR3 extends over 13 amino acids. The V gene's germline CDR1 is MRHNA and CDR2 SNTAGT.

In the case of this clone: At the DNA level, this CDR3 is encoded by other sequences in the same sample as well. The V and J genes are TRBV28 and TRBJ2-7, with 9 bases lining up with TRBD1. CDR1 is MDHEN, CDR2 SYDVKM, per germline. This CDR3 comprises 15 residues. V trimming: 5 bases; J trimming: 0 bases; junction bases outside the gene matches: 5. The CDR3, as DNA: TGTGCCAGCAGTCCTCCGGGACAGGGCTCCTACGAGCAGTACTTC. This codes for CASSPPGQGSYEQYF.

CDR3 coding DNA: TGTGCTAGTGGGCCCAGCGAGTACCAAGAGACCCAGTACTTC. Its translation: CASGPSEYQETQYF. This chain links TRBV12-5 with TRBJ2-5; D uncertain. V was pared by 6 bases and J by 0 bases, with 11 bases between. The CDR3 is made up of 14 amino acids. Germline CDR1 and CDR2: LGHNT and FRNRAP.

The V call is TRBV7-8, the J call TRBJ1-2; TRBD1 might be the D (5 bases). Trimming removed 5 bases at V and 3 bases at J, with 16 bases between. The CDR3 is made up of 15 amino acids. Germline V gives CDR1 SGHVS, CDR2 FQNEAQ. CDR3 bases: TGTGCCAGCAGCCCAAGTTCCGCGGGGGACTATGGCTACACCTTC. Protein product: CASSPSSAGDYGYTF.

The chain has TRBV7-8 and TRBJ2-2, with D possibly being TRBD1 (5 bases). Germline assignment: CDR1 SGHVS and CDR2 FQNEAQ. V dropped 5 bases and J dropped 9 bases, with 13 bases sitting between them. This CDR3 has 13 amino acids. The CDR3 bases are TGTGCCAGCAGCCGACCTAGGGGTTGGGAGCTGTTTTTT. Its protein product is CASSRPRGWELFF.

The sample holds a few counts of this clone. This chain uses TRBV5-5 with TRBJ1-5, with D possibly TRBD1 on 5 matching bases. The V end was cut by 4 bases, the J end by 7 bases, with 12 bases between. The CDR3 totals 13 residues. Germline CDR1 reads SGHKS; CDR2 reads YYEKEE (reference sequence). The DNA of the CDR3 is TGTGCCAGCAGCAAGACACAGGAACAGCCCCAGCATTTT. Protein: CASSKTQEQPQHF.

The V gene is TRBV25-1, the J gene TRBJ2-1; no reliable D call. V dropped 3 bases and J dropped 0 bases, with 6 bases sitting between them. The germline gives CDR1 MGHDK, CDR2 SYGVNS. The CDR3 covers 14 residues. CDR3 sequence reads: CASSEPASYNEQFF. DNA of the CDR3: TGTGCCAGCAGTGAGCCTGCCTCCTACAATGAGCAGTTCTTC. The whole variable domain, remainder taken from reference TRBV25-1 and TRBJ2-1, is EADIYQTPRYLVIGTGKKITLECSQTMGHDKMYWYQQDPGMELHLIHYSYGVNSTEKGDLSSESTVSRIRTEHFPLTLESARPSHTSQYLCASSEPASYNEQFFGPGTRLTVL.

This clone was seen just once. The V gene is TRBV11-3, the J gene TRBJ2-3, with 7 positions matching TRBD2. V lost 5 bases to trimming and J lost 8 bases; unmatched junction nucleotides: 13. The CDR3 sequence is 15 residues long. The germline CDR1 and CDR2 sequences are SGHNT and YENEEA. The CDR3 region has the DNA TGTGCCAGCAGCAGAGGCGGCCGACTAGCCGGTACGCAGTATTTT. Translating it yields CASSRGGRLAGTQYF.

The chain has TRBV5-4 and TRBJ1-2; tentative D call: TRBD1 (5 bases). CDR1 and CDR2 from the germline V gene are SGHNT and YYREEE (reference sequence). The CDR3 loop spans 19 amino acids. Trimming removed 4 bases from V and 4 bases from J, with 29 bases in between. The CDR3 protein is CASSPPILIGGASVYGYTF. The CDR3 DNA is TGTGCCAGCAGCCCCCCTATATTAATAGGAGGGGCCTCTGTCTATGGCTACACCTTC.

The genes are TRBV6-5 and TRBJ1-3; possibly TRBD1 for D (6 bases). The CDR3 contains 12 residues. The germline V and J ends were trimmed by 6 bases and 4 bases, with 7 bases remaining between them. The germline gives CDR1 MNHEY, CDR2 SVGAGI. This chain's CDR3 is CASRQGGNTIYF. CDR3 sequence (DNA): TGTGCCAGCAGACAGGGAGGAAACACCATATATTTT.

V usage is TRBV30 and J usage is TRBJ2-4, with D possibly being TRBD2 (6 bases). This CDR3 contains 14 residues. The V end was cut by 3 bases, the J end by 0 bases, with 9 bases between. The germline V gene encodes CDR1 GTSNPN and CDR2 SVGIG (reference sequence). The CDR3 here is CAWRGTLAKNIQYF. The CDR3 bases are TGTGCCTGGAGAGGGACTCTAGCCAAAAACATTCAGTACTTC.

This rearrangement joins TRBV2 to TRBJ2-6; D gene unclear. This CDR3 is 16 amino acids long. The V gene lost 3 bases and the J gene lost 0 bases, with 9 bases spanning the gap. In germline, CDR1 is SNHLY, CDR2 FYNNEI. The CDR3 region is CASSERKYSGANVLTF. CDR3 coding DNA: TGTGCCAGCAGTGAGCGGAAGTACTCTGGGGCCAACGTCCTGACTTTC.

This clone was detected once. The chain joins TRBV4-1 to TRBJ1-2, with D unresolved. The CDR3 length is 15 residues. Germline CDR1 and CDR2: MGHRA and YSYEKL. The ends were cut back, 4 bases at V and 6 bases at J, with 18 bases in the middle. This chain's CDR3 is CASSPGLQGFNGYTF. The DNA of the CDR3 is TGCGCCAGCAGCCCCGGGCTCCAAGGCTTCAATGGCTACACCTTC.

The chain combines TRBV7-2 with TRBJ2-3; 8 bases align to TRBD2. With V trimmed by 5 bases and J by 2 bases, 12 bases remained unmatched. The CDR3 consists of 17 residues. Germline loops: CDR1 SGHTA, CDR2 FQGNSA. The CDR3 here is CASSPKKAGEPTDTQYF. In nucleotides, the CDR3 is TGTGCCAGCAGCCCGAAGAAAGCGGGGGAACCCACAGATACGCAGTATTTT.